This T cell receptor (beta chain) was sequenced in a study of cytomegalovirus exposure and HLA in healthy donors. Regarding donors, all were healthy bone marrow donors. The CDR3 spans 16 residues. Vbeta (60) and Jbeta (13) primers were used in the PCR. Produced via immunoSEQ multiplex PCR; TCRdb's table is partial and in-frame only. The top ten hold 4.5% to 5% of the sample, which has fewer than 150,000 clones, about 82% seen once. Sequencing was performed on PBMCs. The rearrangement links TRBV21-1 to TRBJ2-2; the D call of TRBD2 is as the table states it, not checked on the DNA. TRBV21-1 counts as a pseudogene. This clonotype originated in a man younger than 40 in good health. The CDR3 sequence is CASSKESEGRTGELFF. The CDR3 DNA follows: TGTGCCAGCAGCAAAGAAAGTGAGGGGAGGACCGGGGAGCTGTTTTTT.